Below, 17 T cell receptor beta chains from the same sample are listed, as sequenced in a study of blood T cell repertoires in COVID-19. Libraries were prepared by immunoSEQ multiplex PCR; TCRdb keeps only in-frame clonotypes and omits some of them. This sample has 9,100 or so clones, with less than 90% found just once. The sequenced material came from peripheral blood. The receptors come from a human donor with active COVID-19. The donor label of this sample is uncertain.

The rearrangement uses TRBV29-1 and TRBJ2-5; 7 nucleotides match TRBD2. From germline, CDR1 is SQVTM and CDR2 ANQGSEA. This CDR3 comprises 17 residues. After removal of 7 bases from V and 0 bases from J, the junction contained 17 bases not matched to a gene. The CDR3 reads CSAAGGLAGEDQETQYF. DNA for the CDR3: TGCAGCGCCGCCGGGGGGTTGGCGGGAGAGGACCAAGAGACCCAGTACTTC. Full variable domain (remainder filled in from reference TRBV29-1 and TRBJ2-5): SAVISQKPSRDICQRGTSLTIQCQVDSQVTMMFWYRQQPGQSLTLIATANQGSEATYESGFVIDKFPISRPNLTFSTLTVSNMSPEDSSIYLCSAAGGLAGEDQETQYFGPGTRLLVL.

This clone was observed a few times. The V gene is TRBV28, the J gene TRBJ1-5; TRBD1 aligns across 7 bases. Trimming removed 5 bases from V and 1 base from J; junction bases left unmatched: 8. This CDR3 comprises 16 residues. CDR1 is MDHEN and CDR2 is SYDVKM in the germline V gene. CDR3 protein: CASSSRAGGSNQPQHF. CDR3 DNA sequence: TGTGCCAGCAGTAGCCGAGCAGGGGGGAGCAATCAGCCCCAGCATTTT.

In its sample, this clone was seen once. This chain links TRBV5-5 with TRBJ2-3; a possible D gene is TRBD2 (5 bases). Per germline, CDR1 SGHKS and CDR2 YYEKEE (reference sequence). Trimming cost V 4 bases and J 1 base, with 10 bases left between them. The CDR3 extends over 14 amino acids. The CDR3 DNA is TGTGCCAGCAGCCGTGGGCGGGGCACAGATACGCAGTATTTT. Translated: CASSRGRGTDTQYF.

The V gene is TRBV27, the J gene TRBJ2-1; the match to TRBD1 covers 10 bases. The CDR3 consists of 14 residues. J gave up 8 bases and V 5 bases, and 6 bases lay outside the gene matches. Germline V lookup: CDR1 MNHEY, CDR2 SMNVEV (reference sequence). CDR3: CASSEGQGRYEQFF. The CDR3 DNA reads TGTGCCAGCAGTGAGGGACAGGGGAGATATGAGCAGTTCTTC.

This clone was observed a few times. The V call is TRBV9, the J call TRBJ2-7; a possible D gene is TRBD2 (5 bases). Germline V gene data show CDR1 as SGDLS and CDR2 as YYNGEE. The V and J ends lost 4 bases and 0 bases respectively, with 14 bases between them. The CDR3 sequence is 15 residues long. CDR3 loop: CASSPGVASSYEQYF. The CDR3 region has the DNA TGTGCCAGCAGCCCCGGGGTAGCTAGCTCCTACGAGCAGTACTTC. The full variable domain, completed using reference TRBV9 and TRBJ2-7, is DSGVTQTPKHLITATGQRVTLRCSPRSGDLSVYWYQQSLDQGLQFLIQYYNGEERAKGNILERFSAQQFPDLHSELNLSSLELGDSALYFCASSPGVASSYEQYFGPGTRLTVT.

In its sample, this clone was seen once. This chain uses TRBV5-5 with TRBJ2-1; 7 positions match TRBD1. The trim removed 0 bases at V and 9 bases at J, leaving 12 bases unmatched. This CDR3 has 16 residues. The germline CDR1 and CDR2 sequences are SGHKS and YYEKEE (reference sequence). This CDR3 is CASSLVVVQGRGEQFF. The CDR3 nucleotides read TGTGCCAGCAGCTTGGTGGTGGTACAGGGGCGCGGTGAGCAGTTCTTC. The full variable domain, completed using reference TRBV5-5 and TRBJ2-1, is DAGVTQSPTHLIKTRGQQVTLRCSPISGHKSVSWYQQVLGQGPQFIFQYYEKEERGRGNFPDRFSARQFPNYSSELNVNALLLGDSALYLCASSLVVVQGRGEQFFGPGTRLTVL.

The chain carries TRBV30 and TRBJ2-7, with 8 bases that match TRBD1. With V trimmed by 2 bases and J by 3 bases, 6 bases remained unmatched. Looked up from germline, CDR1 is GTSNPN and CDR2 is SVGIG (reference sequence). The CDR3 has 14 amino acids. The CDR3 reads CAWSWETGGYEQYF. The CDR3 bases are TGTGCCTGGAGTTGGGAAACAGGGGGCTACGAGCAGTACTTC.

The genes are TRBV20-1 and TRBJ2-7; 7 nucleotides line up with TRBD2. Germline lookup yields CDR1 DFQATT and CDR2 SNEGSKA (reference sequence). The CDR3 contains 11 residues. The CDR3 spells CSAATGTKSAV. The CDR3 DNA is TGCAGTGCCGCTACCGGGACTAAATCAGCGGTC.

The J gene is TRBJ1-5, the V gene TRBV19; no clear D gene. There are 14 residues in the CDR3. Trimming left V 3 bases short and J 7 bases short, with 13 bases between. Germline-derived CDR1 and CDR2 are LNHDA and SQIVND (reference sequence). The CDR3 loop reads CASSIGRERQPQHF. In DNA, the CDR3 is TGTGCCAGTAGTATTGGGAGGGAACGCCAGCCCCAGCATTTT.

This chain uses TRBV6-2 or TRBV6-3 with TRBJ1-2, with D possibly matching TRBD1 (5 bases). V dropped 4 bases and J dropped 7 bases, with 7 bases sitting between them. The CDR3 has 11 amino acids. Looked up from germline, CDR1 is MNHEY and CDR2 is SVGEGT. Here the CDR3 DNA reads TGTGCCAGCAGTTCCGGGGGTGGCTACACCTTC. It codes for CASSSGGGYTF.

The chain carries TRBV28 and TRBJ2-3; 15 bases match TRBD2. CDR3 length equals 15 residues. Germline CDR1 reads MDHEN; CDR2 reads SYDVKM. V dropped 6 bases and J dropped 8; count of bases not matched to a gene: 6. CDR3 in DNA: TGTGCCAGCAGGGGACTAGCGGGGGGTCGACGTACGCAGTATTTT. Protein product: CASRGLAGGRRTQYF.

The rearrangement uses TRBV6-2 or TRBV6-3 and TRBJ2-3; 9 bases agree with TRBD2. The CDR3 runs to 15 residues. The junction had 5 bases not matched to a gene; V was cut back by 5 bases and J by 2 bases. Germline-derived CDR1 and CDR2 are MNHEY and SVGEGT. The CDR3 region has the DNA TGTGCCAGCAGTATCACTAGCGGGCCCACAGATACGCAGTATTTT. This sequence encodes CASSITSGPTDTQYF.

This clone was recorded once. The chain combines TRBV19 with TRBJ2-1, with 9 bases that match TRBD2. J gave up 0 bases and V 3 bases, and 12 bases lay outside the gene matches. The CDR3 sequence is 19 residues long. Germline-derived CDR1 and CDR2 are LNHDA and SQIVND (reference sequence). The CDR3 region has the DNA TGTGCCAGTAGTATCGTGGGGCTAGCGGGAACTAGCTCCTACAATGAGCAGTTCTTC. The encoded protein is CASSIVGLAGTSSYNEQFF.

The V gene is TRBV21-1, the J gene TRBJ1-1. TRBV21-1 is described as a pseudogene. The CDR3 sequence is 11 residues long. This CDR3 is CASVKSNEAFF. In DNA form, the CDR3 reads TGTGCCAGCGTTAAGAGCAATGAAGCTTTCTTT.

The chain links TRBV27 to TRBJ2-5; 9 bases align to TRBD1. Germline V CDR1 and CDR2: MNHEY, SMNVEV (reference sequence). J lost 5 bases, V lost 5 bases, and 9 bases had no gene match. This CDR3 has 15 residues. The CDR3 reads CASSLITGGWETQYF. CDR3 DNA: TGTGCCAGCAGTCTCATAACAGGGGGCTGGGAGACCCAGTACTTC.

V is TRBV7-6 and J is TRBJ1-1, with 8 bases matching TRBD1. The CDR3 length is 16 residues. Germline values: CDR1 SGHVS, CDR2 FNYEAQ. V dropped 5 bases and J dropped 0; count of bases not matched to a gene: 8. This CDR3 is CASSLAAGGMNTEAFF. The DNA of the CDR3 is TGTGCCAGCAGCCTTGCGGCAGGGGGCATGAACACTGAAGCTTTCTTT.

CDR3 loop: CASSRGGDTGELFF. CDR3 coding DNA: TGTGCCAGCAGCCGGGGAGGCGACACCGGGGAGCTGTTTTTT. The rearrangement joins TRBV11-3 to TRBJ2-2, with D perhaps matching TRBD2 (6 bases). Germline-derived CDR1 and CDR2 are SGHNT and YENEEA. Trimming took 5 bases from V and 3 from J, leaving 10 bases between them. The CDR3 consists of 14 residues.